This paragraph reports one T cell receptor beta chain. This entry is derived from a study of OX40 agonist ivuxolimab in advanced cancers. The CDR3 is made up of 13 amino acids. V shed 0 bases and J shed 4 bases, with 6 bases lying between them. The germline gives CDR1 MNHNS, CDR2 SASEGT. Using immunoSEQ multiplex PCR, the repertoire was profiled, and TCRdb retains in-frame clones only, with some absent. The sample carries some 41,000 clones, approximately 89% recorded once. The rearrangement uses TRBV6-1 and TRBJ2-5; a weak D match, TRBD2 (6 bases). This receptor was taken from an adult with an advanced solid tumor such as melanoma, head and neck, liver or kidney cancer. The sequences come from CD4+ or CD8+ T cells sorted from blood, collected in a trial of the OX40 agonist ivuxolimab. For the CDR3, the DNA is TGTGCCAGCAGTGAAGCGGGGGGAGAGACCCAGTACTTC. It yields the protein CASSEAGGETQYF.